Here is one TCR beta chain with its context. Its antigen is unidentified. TCRdb reprocessed the PCR reads via MiXCR and lists one record per CDR3 protein. The sample holds more than 300,000 distinct CDR3 sequences, 20% to 25% seen once. This specimen comes from a study of molecular identifiers for immune sequencing clone quantification. At the level of the study: Naive CD8 RNA (roughly 20,000 or 100,000 cells) was divided into five aliquots, with four sequenced. Notes on the study in general: A single cell's spiked Jurkat TCR RNA was reportedly detectable among roughly 1 million naive cells.

Unmatched junction bases numbered 25, after V lost 8 bases and J lost 6 bases. Per the germline V gene, CDR1 is MDHEN and CDR2 is SYDVKM. This CDR3 spans 19 amino acids. The TCR sequence derives from a human donor in good health. Some libraries in this study had Jurkat cell RNA spiked in. The sample consisted of naive CD8+ T cells from blood, with Jurkat cell RNA spiked in. The subset was: FACS-sorted CD8+CD4-CCR7+CD45RA+ naive T cells. The chain recombines TRBV28 with TRBJ2-3; 8 bases fit TRBD2. This chain's CDR3 is CASVLSPATRAGDWDTQYF. The CDR3, as DNA: TGTGCCAGCGTTCTGAGCCCCGCAACTAGAGCGGGAGATTGGGATACGCAGTATTTT.